This T cell receptor beta chain was retrieved from a study of blood T cell repertoires in COVID-19. Overall study context: Material from acute and convalescent COVID-19 was sourced from the United States, Italy and Spain. From T cells, B-cell-depleted T cells, or PBMCs came the material, which was cDNA or gDNA.

Original analysis: Counts of nucleated cells, estimated from reference gene primer amplification, were obtained. TCRdb keeps only in-frame clones here, not all; method: immunoSEQ multiplex PCR. V, J and clone size were drawn from that table, and D and trimming were deduced from the DNA. The data contain 90,000 to 100,000 clones, about nine tenths of them seen just once; the ten biggest clones take up over 4.5%. The V gene lost 4 bases and the J gene lost 2 bases, with 14 bases spanning the gap. Germline loops: CDR1 MGHRA, CDR2 YSYEKL. CDR3 length equals 15 residues. Sample: peripheral blood. The chain is built from TRBV4-1 and TRBJ1-2, with no clear D. The receptor was derived from a man aged 50 to 59 with acute or convalescent COVID-19. CDR3 sequence reads: CASSLGSALNYGYTF. The CDR3 nucleotides are TGCGCCAGCAGCCTGGGCTCCGCCCTGAACTATGGCTACACCTTC.